These 32 T cell receptor beta chains originate from one sample sequenced in a study of T cell repertoires in cytomegalovirus infection. What these receptors recognize is not known. Using its own MiXCR run on the reads, TCRdb lists one record per CDR3 protein. The sample includes some 700,000 distinct CDR3 sequences, about 30% of them seen just once. The sequencing used cultured PBMCs, collected from culture after CMV antigen stimulation. Receptor source: a human donor in good health (CMV status not recorded). Some clones in this sample may be carry-over from other donors' samples.

In this sample, this clonotype turned up a few times. The CDR3 DNA sequence: TGTGCCAGCAGCCAGGGGGGGCAAGTGGATGAAAAACTGTTTTTT. Translated: CASSQGGQVDEKLFF. This chain links TRBV28 with TRBJ1-4; 7 nucleotides match TRBD1. The V and J ends lost 6 bases and 6 bases, in that order; junction bases with no gene match: 10. CDR3 size: 15 residues. Germline CDR1 is MDHEN and CDR2 is SYDVKM.

The rearrangement links TRBV4-1 to TRBJ2-2; 9 nucleotides align to TRBD1. The germline gives CDR1 MGHRA, CDR2 YSYEKL. The CDR3 runs 18 residues. The J segment lost 5 bases and the V segment lost 2 bases, leaving 12 bases of the junction unmatched. The CDR3 loop is CASSQLRIRTGDTGELFF. CDR3 coding DNA: TGCGCCAGCAGCCAACTTCGTATCAGGACAGGGGATACCGGGGAGCTGTTTTTT.

In its sample, this clonotype was seen a few times. This chain connects TRBV12-3 or TRBV12-4 to TRBJ1-1; D remains ambiguous. The CDR3 sequence is 14 residues long. The V and J ends lost 5 bases and 0 bases respectively, with 10 bases between them. This CDR3 reads CASSIRHMNTEAFF. Here the CDR3 DNA reads TGTGCCAGCAGTATCAGACACATGAACACTGAAGCTTTCTTT.

V and J are TRBV7-9 and TRBJ2-1; no firm D call. Trimming stripped 2 bases from V and 1 base from J, with 6 bases between. There are 14 residues in the CDR3. Looked up from germline, CDR1 is SEHNR and CDR2 is FQNEAQ (reference sequence). CDR3 sequence (DNA): TGTGCCAGCAGCTTATTAACTTCCTACAATGAGCAGTTCTTC. Residues: CASSLLTSYNEQFF.

The chain recombines TRBV7-8 with TRBJ2-1, with 9 positions matching TRBD1. V shed 4 bases, J shed 16 bases, and the junction held 8 bases outside the gene matches. CDR1 SGHVS and CDR2 FQNEAQ come from the germline V gene. This CDR3 contains 12 residues. The DNA for the CDR3 is TGTGCCAGCAGCTCGAGCCCGGGACAGGGTTTCTTC. Residues: CASSSSPGQGFF.

The rearrangement joins TRBV10-3 to TRBJ1-6; no clear D. The V gene lost 0 bases and the J gene lost 6 bases, with 3 bases spanning the gap. CDR1 and CDR2 (germline): ENHRY, SYGVKD. CDR3 length equals 13 residues. The CDR3 loop reads CAISESLNSPLHF. In nucleotides, the CDR3 is TGTGCCATCAGTGAGTCGCTTAATTCACCCCTCCACTTT.

V and J are TRBV15 and TRBJ2-2; no definite D call. Looked up from germline, CDR1 is LNHNV and CDR2 is YYDKDF (reference sequence). CDR3 length: 15 amino acids. V dropped 0 bases and J dropped 6 bases, with 11 bases sitting between them. The CDR3 reads CATSREDRWSGELFF. For the CDR3, the DNA is TGTGCCACCAGCAGAGAGGATCGTTGGTCCGGGGAGCTGTTTTTT.

The chain joins TRBV11-2 to TRBJ1-5, with 10 bases lining up with TRBD1. Germline V gene sequence: CDR1 SGHAT, CDR2 FQNNGV. This CDR3 region has 15 residues. The J segment lost 4 bases and the V segment lost 5 bases, leaving 5 bases of the junction unmatched. CDR3 nucleotide sequence: TGTGCCAGCAGCCGGGGACAGGGGATAAATCAGCCCCAGCATTTT. Protein: CASSRGQGINQPQHF. Full variable domain (remainder filled in from reference TRBV11-2 and TRBJ1-5): EAGVAQSPRYKIIEKRQSVAFWCNPISGHATLYWYQQILGQGPKLLIQFQNNGVVDDSQLPKDRFSAERLKGVDSTLKIQPAKLEDSAVYLCASSRGQGINQPQHFGDGTRLSIL.

This chain connects TRBV7-9 to TRBJ1-4, with TRBD1 matching 9 bases. The J segment lost 6 bases and the V segment lost 5 bases, leaving 10 bases of the junction unmatched. CDR3 length equals 16 residues. Germline V lookup: CDR1 SEHNR, CDR2 FQNEAQ (reference sequence). The CDR3 loop is CASSPPDRGLYEKLFF. CDR3 bases: TGTGCCAGCAGCCCGCCGGACAGGGGTTTATATGAAAAACTGTTTTTT.

The table lists this clonotype with many counts. This chain joins TRBV7-8 and TRBJ2-7; D is uncertain. The CDR3 length is 12 residues. Deletions cut 3 bases from V and 6 bases from J, with 9 bases between. Germline V gives CDR1 SGHVS, CDR2 FQNEAQ. The CDR3 DNA sequence: TGTGCCAGCAGCTTGGGTGTCACCGAGCAGTACTTC. Its translation: CASSLGVTEQYF.

This clonotype showed up just a few times. The chain recombines TRBV18 with TRBJ2-7; 10 nucleotides match TRBD2. With V trimmed by 4 bases and J by 4 bases, 7 bases remained unmatched. Germline values: CDR1 KGHSH, CDR2 LQKENI. The CDR3 extends over 15 amino acids. The CDR3 nucleotides read TGTGCCAGCTCACTGACAGGACTAGCGGTGTACGAGCAGTACTTC. Residues: CASSLTGLAVYEQYF.

This clonotype has only a few counts. The chain employs TRBV20-1 and TRBJ1-6, with D hard to call. The germline V and J ends were trimmed by 3 bases and 8 bases, with 17 bases remaining between them. The germline gives CDR1 DFQATT, CDR2 SNEGSKA (reference sequence). The CDR3 spans 15 residues. The CDR3 region is CSASRSGEFDSPLHF. CDR3 DNA sequence: TGCAGTGCTAGTAGGTCTGGGGAATTCGATTCACCCCTCCACTTT.

This clonotype was observed a single time. V usage is TRBV4-1 and J usage is TRBJ2-3, with 8 bases fitting TRBD2. Germline V lookup: CDR1 MGHRA, CDR2 YSYEKL. J gave up 2 bases and V 5 bases, and 6 bases lay outside the gene matches. The CDR3 runs to 15 residues. The DNA of the CDR3 is TGCGCCAGCAGCAAACTAGCGGTATCCACAGATACGCAGTATTTT. As protein: CASSKLAVSTDTQYF.

This chain links TRBV19 with TRBJ2-6; 7 nucleotides align to TRBD1. The CDR3 contains 15 residues. In germline, CDR1 is LNHDA, CDR2 SQIVND (reference sequence). Unmatched junction bases numbered 5, after V lost 5 bases and J lost 4 bases. This CDR3 reads CASSSTGVGANVLTF. The CDR3 DNA is TGTGCCAGTAGTTCTACAGGGGTCGGGGCCAACGTCCTGACTTTC.

This clonotype was detected only a few times. V and J are TRBV7-9 and TRBJ2-1; D is unclear. V was cut by 5 bases and J by 0 bases, with 14 bases left in between. This CDR3 region has 16 residues. Germline V gives CDR1 SEHNR, CDR2 FQNEAQ (reference sequence). The CDR3 DNA reads as TGTGCCAGCAGCCCGAGGACGGCTATCTCCTACAATGAGCAGTTCTTC. Translation gives CASSPRTAISYNEQFF. The full variable domain, completed using reference TRBV7-9 and TRBJ2-1, is DTGVSQNPRHKITKRGQNVTFRCDPISEHNRLYWYRQTLGQGPEFLTYFQNEAQLEKSRLLSDRFSAERPKGSFSTLEIQRTEQGDSAMYLCASSPRTAISYNEQFFGPGTRLTVL.

Written as DNA, the CDR3 is TGTGCCAGCAGTGTAACGAGGGCCGGTGAAGCTTTCTTT. It encodes CASSVTRAGEAFF. The chain couples TRBV2 to TRBJ1-1, with D uncertain. The CDR3 runs 13 residues. V was clipped by 4 bases and J by 7 bases, with 13 bases between them. Germline-derived CDR1 and CDR2 are SNHLY and FYNNEI. Complete variable domain (other parts from reference TRBV2 and TRBJ1-1): EPEVTQTPSHQVTQMGQEVILRCVPISNHLYFYWYRQILGQKVEFLVSFYNNEISEKSEIFDDQFSVERPDGSNFTLKIRSTKLEDSAMYFCASSVTRAGEAFFGQGTRLTVV.

Only a few counts were recorded for this clonotype. J is TRBJ2-5 and V is TRBV10-3, with D perhaps TRBD1 or TRBD2 (6 bases each). Trimming removed 3 bases at V and 3 bases at J, with 23 bases between. The CDR3 is 18 amino acids. The germline gives CDR1 ENHRY, CDR2 SYGVKD. CDR3 bases: TGTGCCATCAGTGAAGGAGGGGGGTGGGGAATGAGAGAAGAGACCCAGTACTTC. The encoded protein is CAISEGGGWGMREETQYF.

The V gene is TRBV18, the J gene TRBJ2-3, with 10 bases matching TRBD2. Germline trimming cut 6 bases from V and 6 bases from J; bases unmatched to any gene: 9. The CDR3 loop spans 15 amino acids. Germline CDR1 is KGHSH and CDR2 is LQKENI. The CDR3 here is CASSPASGSRDTQYF. The DNA of the CDR3 is TGTGCCAGCTCCCCAGCTAGCGGGAGCAGGGATACGCAGTATTTT.

J is TRBJ2-3 and V is TRBV5-1; D is unresolved. Germline lookup yields CDR1 SGHRS and CDR2 YFSETQ. The CDR3 runs to 15 residues. Trimming cost V 1 base and J 1 base, with 10 bases left between them. The CDR3 region is CASSLSASRTDTQYF. The DNA for the CDR3 is TGCGCCAGCAGCTTGTCGGCCTCTCGCACAGATACGCAGTATTTT. Together with reference TRBV5-1 and TRBJ2-3, the CDR3 gives the full variable domain: KAGVTQTPRYLIKTRGQQVTLSCSPISGHRSVSWYQQTPGQGLQFLFEYFSETQRNKGNFPGRFSGRQFSNSRSEMNVSTLELGDSALYLCASSLSASRTDTQYFGPGTRLTVL.

This rearrangement joins TRBV27 to TRBJ2-2, with D maybe TRBD1 (5 bases). There are 15 residues in the CDR3. In germline, CDR1 is MNHEY, CDR2 SMNVEV (reference sequence). Deletions cut 6 bases from V and 0 bases from J, with 11 bases between. CDR3 coding DNA: TGTGCCAGCAGGATAGCCAGGGCGAACACCGGGGAGCTGTTTTTT. Protein: CASRIARANTGELFF.

This chain joins TRBV9 and TRBJ2-7; D might be TRBD1 (7 bases). The CDR3 extends over 15 amino acids. From germline, CDR1 is SGDLS and CDR2 YYNGEE. Trimming removed 3 bases at V and 2 bases at J, with 15 bases between. Here the CDR3 DNA reads TGTGCCAGCAGCGCTACAGGGGAGGCCACCTACGAGCAGTACTTC. Protein sequence: CASSATGEATYEQYF.

This chain links TRBV2 with TRBJ2-2, with D maybe TRBD1 (5 bases). In germline, CDR1 is SNHLY, CDR2 FYNNEI. This CDR3 is built from 16 residues. V shed 3 bases and J shed 3 bases, with 14 bases lying between them. CDR3 sequence reads: CASSDSRAGHTGELFF. The CDR3 nucleotides read TGTGCCAGCAGTGATAGTCGGGCAGGGCACACCGGGGAGCTGTTTTTT.

This chain links TRBV7-6 with TRBJ1-5, with 8 nucleotides matching TRBD1. Per the germline V gene, CDR1 is SGHVS and CDR2 is FNYEAQ. The CDR3 is 16 residues long. The J segment lost 2 bases and the V segment lost 2 bases, leaving 5 bases of the junction unmatched. The CDR3 nucleotides read TGTGCCAGCAGCTTATTGCCGGGACAGGGCAATCAGCCCCAGCATTTT. Its protein product is CASSLLPGQGNQPQHF. The complete variable domain, with remaining parts taken from reference TRBV7-6 and TRBJ1-5, reads GAGVSQSPRYKVTKRGQDVALRCDPISGHVSLYWYRQALGQGPEFLTYFNYEAQQDKSGLPNDRFSAERPEGSISTLTIQRTEQRDSAMYRCASSLLPGQGNQPQHFGDGTRLSIL.

The chain joins TRBV4-3 to TRBJ1-3; tentatively, D is TRBD1 (6 bases). This CDR3 contains 18 residues. The V and J ends lost 10 bases and 3 bases respectively, with 28 bases between them. Germline V gene data show CDR1 as LGHNA and CDR2 as YSLEER. This chain's CDR3 is CANTDVYRDKADGNTIYF. CDR3 coding DNA: TGCGCCAACACCGACGTTTACCGGGACAAAGCTGATGGAAACACCATATATTTT.

The rearrangement uses TRBV6-2 or TRBV6-3 and TRBJ2-7; the match to TRBD1 covers 9 bases. The germline V gene has CDR1 MNHEY and CDR2 SVGEGT. Losses at the gene ends were 5 bases for V and 4 bases for J; bases not matched to a gene: 6. This CDR3 has 14 residues. CDR3 region: CASSKQGAWYEQYF. The DNA for the CDR3 is TGTGCCAGCAGTAAACAGGGGGCATGGTACGAGCAGTACTTC.

The rearrangement links TRBV30 to TRBJ2-7; D possibly matches TRBD1 or TRBD2 (6 bases each). CDR1 is GTSNPN, CDR2 SVGIG, per germline (reference sequence). Trimming pared 1 base from V and 4 bases from J, leaving 11 bases between. The CDR3 runs 13 residues. The CDR3 DNA sequence: TGTGCCTGGAGTGGCGAGGGGGGTTACGAGCAGTACTTC. It translates to CAWSGEGGYEQYF.

This chain links TRBV18 with TRBJ1-6, with D hard to call. Germline V gene data show CDR1 as KGHSH and CDR2 as LQKENI. The CDR3 is 15 amino acids. With 6 bases removed from V and 7 bases from J, the gap between germline ends came to 16 bases. The CDR3 nucleotides read TGTGCCAGCTCCCCATCCGGACTCATAAATTCACCCCTCCACTTT. It is translated as CASSPSGLINSPLHF.

Ten or more counts support this clonotype. V gene TRBV7-8 combines with J gene TRBJ1-5, with D possibly matching TRBD1 (6 bases). There are 17 residues in the CDR3. Germline CDR1 is SGHVS and CDR2 is FQNEAQ. Trimming removed 2 bases at V and 6 bases at J, with 20 bases between. CDR3 bases: TGTGCCAGCAGCTTAAGGGCGGGGAGCGACAGGAGTCAGCCCCAGCATTTT. It codes for CASSLRAGSDRSQPQHF.

This clonotype was seen a handful of times. The V gene is TRBV20-1, the J gene TRBJ2-7, with 9 bases identical to TRBD1. The CDR3 consists of 13 residues. Germline V lookup: CDR1 DFQATT, CDR2 SNEGSKA (reference sequence). V gave up 3 bases and J gave up 3 bases; unmatched junction bases: 3. The DNA for the CDR3 is TGCAGTGCTAGGACAGGGGGGGACTACGAGCAGTACTTC. Its protein is CSARTGGDYEQYF.

The rearrangement links TRBV12-3 or TRBV12-4 to TRBJ1-4; a possible D gene is TRBD1 (5 bases). CDR3 length equals 17 residues. V lost 2 bases, J lost 3 bases, and 16 bases lay in between. DNA for the CDR3: TGTGCCAGCAGTTTATCGGGGGGAGTGAAGGCTAATGAAAAACTGTTTTTT. It codes for CASSLSGGVKANEKLFF.

This clonotype was seen a handful of times. The chain uses TRBV2 and TRBJ2-2, with 10 bases fitting TRBD2. J lost 4 bases, V lost 2 bases, and 4 bases had no gene match. CDR3 length equals 16 residues. The germline V gene has CDR1 SNHLY and CDR2 FYNNEI. The CDR3 DNA is TGTGCCAGCAGTGAAAGCCTAGCGGGGGTCACCGGGGAGCTGTTTTTT. Its translation is CASSESLAGVTGELFF.

This clonotype was seen a few times. The genes are TRBV19 and TRBJ2-1; 7 bases line up with TRBD2. CDR1 is LNHDA and CDR2 is SQIVND in the germline V gene (reference sequence). The CDR3 loop spans 14 amino acids. Trimming at V came to 6 bases and at J to 3 bases, leaving 5 bases not matched to a gene. As DNA, the CDR3 is TGTGCCAGTAGGAGGGAGGGGAGCTACAATGAGCAGTTCTTC. It encodes CASRREGSYNEQFF.